This T cell receptor beta chain was profiled in a study of blood T cell repertoires in COVID-19. Study information: Samples taken during acute and convalescent COVID-19 were collected in the United States, Italy and Spain.

The germline V gene encodes CDR1 SEHNR and CDR2 FQNEAQ (reference sequence). V was pared by 1 base and J by 3 bases, with 4 bases of the junction left unmatched. The CDR3 is 16 amino acids. The assay was immunoSEQ multiplex PCR, and TCRdb's table has in-frame clones only and misses some. The table records some 200,000 clones, roughly 86% of them present only once. The receptor comes from a man aged 35-49 years with active or convalescent COVID-19. Sample: peripheral blood. V gene TRBV7-9 combines with J gene TRBJ1-3; 9 bases are shared with TRBD1. The chain's CDR3 is CASSLEYRGLGNTIYF. The DNA for the CDR3 is TGTGCCAGCAGCTTAGAGTACAGGGGGCTTGGAAACACCATATATTTT.